This T cell receptor beta chain is from a study of CD8+CD57+ T cells in acquired aplastic anemia. All sequencing subjects had displayed CD8+CD57+ cell expansion on flow cytometry. The CDR3 covers 16 residues. Germline CDR1 reads LGHNA; CDR2 reads YSLEER. V gave up 0 bases and J gave up 1 base; unmatched junction bases: 5. TCR beta VDJ combinations and CDR3 sequences were profiled from genomic DNA. TCRdb reprocessed the reads via MiXCR and lists one record per CDR3 protein. Here the sample spans fewer than 250,000 distinct CDR3 sequences, about 44% being singletons. This clonotype was seen many times. The chain combines TRBV4-3 with TRBJ2-5, with 7 bases identical to TRBD1. This clonotype was sampled from a human donor with aplastic anemia. Sample: sorted CD4+, CD8+, or CD8+CD57+ T cells (not recorded which) from PBMCs. The CDR3 nucleotides are TGCGCCAGCAGCCAAGAACGCCGGGACAGCCAAGAGACCCAGTACTTC. Its translation is CASSQERRDSQETQYF.